These 22 T cell receptor beta chains share one sample of origin, sequenced in a study of T-cell reconstitution after alpha-beta-depleted transplantation in children. Researchers prepared the TCRbeta library using unique molecular identifiers, the study reports. TCRdb fed the PCR reads into MiXCR, producing one record per CDR3 protein. Of about 980,000 distinct CDR3 sequences in the sample, about 29% were seen once. Sequences were derived from PBMCs, mostly from graft donor cells, sampled 360 days after TCRalphabeta/CD19-depleted stem cell transplant. These receptors all stem from a boy less than two years old who had a stem cell transplant for SCID, so the T cells may come from the graft donor.

The chain has TRBV19 and TRBJ1-5; tentative D call: TRBD1 (5 bases). Trimming shortened V by 8 bases and J by 0 bases, and 14 bases separated the two germline ends. Germline values: CDR1 LNHDA, CDR2 SQIVND (reference sequence). The CDR3 has 15 amino acids. CDR3 region: CASRTGIYSNQPQHF. The DNA for the CDR3 is TGTGCCAGTCGCACAGGAATCTATAGCAATCAGCCCCAGCATTTT.

The chain couples TRBV7-3 to TRBJ2-3; no clear D. V was shortened by 2 bases and J by 2 bases, with 11 bases between the two germline ends. The V gene's germline CDR1 is SGHTA and CDR2 FQGTGA. The CDR3 sequence is 15 residues long. Here the CDR3 reads CASSLYGHYTDTQYF. DNA for the CDR3: TGTGCCAGCAGCTTATACGGGCATTACACAGATACGCAGTATTTT. Supplemented by reference TRBV7-3 and TRBJ2-3, the full variable domain reads GAGVSQTPSNKVTEKGKYVELRCDPISGHTALYWYRQSLGQGPEFLIYFQGTGAADDSGLPNDRFFAVRPEGSVSTLKIQRTERGDSAVYLCASSLYGHYTDTQYFGPGTRLTVL.

Many counts were recorded for this clonotype. At one boundary the junction diverges from the germline segment, which might be a read error. The gene calls are TRBV5-1 and TRBJ1-1, with D uncertain. This CDR3 comprises 13 residues. The germline CDR1 and CDR2 sequences are SGHRS and YFSETQ. The CDR3 loop reads CASSLVPNTEAFF. CDR3 coding DNA: TGTGCCAGCAGCTTAGTCCCGAACACTGAAGCTTTCTTT. Complete variable domain (other parts from reference TRBV5-1 and TRBJ1-1): KAGVTQTPRYLIKTRGQQVTLSCSPISGHRSVSWYQQTPGQGLQFLFEYFSETQRNKGNFPGRFSGRQFSNSRSEMNVSTLELGDSALYLCASSLVPNTEAFFGQGTRLTVV.

The V call is TRBV6-4, the J call TRBJ2-2; D is ambiguous. The germline V and J ends were trimmed by 2 bases and 0 bases, with 4 bases remaining between them. The CDR3 length is 14 residues. CDR1 MRHNA and CDR2 SNTAGT come from the germline V gene. The CDR3 sequence: CASSDGPNTGELFF. In DNA, the CDR3 is TGTGCCAGCAGTGACGGTCCGAACACCGGGGAGCTGTTTTTT.

This chain joins TRBV11-2 and TRBJ2-2, with D possibly TRBD2 on 7 matching bases. The length of the CDR3 is 15 residues. CDR1 is SGHAT and CDR2 is FQNNGV in the germline V gene. With 3 bases removed from V and 5 bases from J, the gap between germline ends came to 13 bases. The CDR3 region is CASSFRGGGTGELFF. The CDR3 bases are TGTGCCAGCAGCTTTCGCGGGGGCGGGACCGGGGAGCTGTTTTTT.

The chain has TRBV18 and TRBJ1-1; D gene unclear. The CDR3 spans 15 residues. V was clipped by 3 bases and J by 6 bases, with 17 bases between them. The V gene's germline CDR1 is KGHSH and CDR2 LQKENI. CDR3 in amino acids: CASSPSAGFSPEAFF. The CDR3 DNA sequence: TGTGCCAGCTCACCCTCGGCGGGATTCAGTCCTGAAGCTTTCTTT.

This clonotype was detected only a few times. The rearrangement links TRBV7-9 to TRBJ2-5, with a possible D match to TRBD2 (5 bases). Between the trimmed V and J ends, which lost 2 bases and 5 bases, there was a span of 15 bases. This CDR3 is built from 15 residues. Per germline, CDR1 SEHNR and CDR2 FQNEAQ (reference sequence). CDR3 DNA: TGTGCCAGCAGCTTATCTCCTAGCTTCGTCGAGACCCAGTACTTC. Protein product: CASSLSPSFVETQYF.

The rearrangement links TRBV20-1 to TRBJ2-2, with D possibly matching TRBD1 (6 bases). V shed 3 bases and J shed 7 bases, with 15 bases lying between them. The CDR3 length is 14 residues. Germline V lookup: CDR1 DFQATT, CDR2 SNEGSKA (reference sequence). In DNA, the CDR3 is TGCAGTGCTAGGCAGGCAGGGGCGGTCGGGGAGCTGTTTTTT. Translating it yields CSARQAGAVGELFF.

This clonotype turned up a few times. The gene calls are TRBV7-6 and TRBJ2-5; a weak D match, TRBD1 (6 bases). Deletions cut 5 bases from V and 3 bases from J, with 10 bases between. Germline CDR1 SGHVS, CDR2 FNYEAQ. The CDR3 contains 13 residues. The CDR3, as DNA: TGTGCCAGCAGCATCAACAGGGAAGAGACCCAGTACTTC. Residues: CASSINREETQYF.

J is TRBJ2-7 and V is TRBV12-3 or TRBV12-4; D is undetermined. This CDR3 has 11 residues. Trimming pared 4 bases from V and 5 bases from J, leaving 6 bases between. The CDR3 protein is CASSSLHEQYF. The DNA of the CDR3 is TGTGCCAGCAGTTCCCTACACGAGCAGTACTTC.

The J gene is TRBJ2-5, the V gene TRBV20-1; D gene ambiguous. The CDR3 has 11 amino acids. V lost 1 base and J lost 6, with 6 bases in between. Germline-derived CDR1 and CDR2 are DFQATT and SNEGSKA (reference sequence). CDR3 sequence reads: CSARAPQTQYF. CDR3 nucleotide sequence: TGCAGTGCTAGAGCTCCACAGACCCAGTACTTC.

This clonotype was picked up a small number of times. The genes are TRBV12-3 or TRBV12-4 and TRBJ2-7; D possibly corresponds to TRBD2 (6 bases). Trimming shortened V by 4 bases and J by 7 bases, and 14 bases separated the two germline ends. This CDR3 contains 13 residues. The DNA of the CDR3 is TGTGCCAGCAGTTCGGAGGTTGCGGGGGAGCAGTACTTC. It is translated as CASSSEVAGEQYF.

The sample holds a few counts of this clonotype. The gene calls are TRBV20-1 and TRBJ1-1, with D uncertain. Trimming took 5 bases from V and 0 from J, leaving 10 bases between them. This CDR3 comprises 13 residues. Looked up from germline, CDR1 is DFQATT and CDR2 is SNEGSKA (reference sequence). The CDR3 bases are TGCAGTGCTCACAGAACCATGAACACTGAAGCTTTCTTT. Translation: CSAHRTMNTEAFF.

The J gene is TRBJ2-7, the V gene TRBV12-3 or TRBV12-4; tentatively, D is TRBD2 (5 bases). The ends were cut back, 2 bases at V and 3 bases at J, with 14 bases in the middle. The CDR3 length is 15 residues. DNA for the CDR3: TGTGCCAGCAGTTTAAGAGGGCAGGTCAACTACGAGCAGTACTTC. This sequence encodes CASSLRGQVNYEQYF.

This sequence joins TRBV28 and TRBJ1-1; D may be TRBD1 (6 bases). V shed 6 bases and J shed 5 bases, with 19 bases lying between them. Germline V gene data show CDR1 as MDHEN and CDR2 as SYDVKM. CDR3 length equals 15 residues. CDR3 DNA: TGTGCCAGCAGACCCCGGGGGCACCCCGGGACTGAAGCTTTCTTT. Translating gives CASRPRGHPGTEAFF.

This clonotype was seen a few times. This chain links TRBV4-3 with TRBJ2-1, with D perhaps assigned TRBD1 or TRBD2 (6 bases each). Germline V gives CDR1 LGHNA, CDR2 YSLEER. V gave up 0 bases and J gave up 2 bases, with 11 bases separating them. CDR3 size: 16 residues. This CDR3 reads CASSQDPGAAYNEQFF. CDR3 nucleotides: TGCGCCAGCAGCCAAGATCCGGGGGCCGCCTACAATGAGCAGTTCTTC.

The table lists this clonotype with a few counts. This rearrangement joins TRBV6-2 or TRBV6-3 to TRBJ2-7; D remains ambiguous. V shed 2 bases and J shed 7 bases, with 9 bases lying between them. From germline, CDR1 is MNHEY and CDR2 SVGEGT. This CDR3 has 12 amino acids. CDR3 amino acids: CASSYNQREQYF. The CDR3 DNA reads TGTGCCAGCAGTTACAATCAACGTGAGCAGTACTTC.

The rearrangement joins TRBV4-2 to TRBJ2-1; 12 nucleotides agree with TRBD2. V shed 4 bases, J shed 0 bases, and the junction held 7 bases outside the gene matches. Germline loops: CDR1 LGHNA, CDR2 YNFKEQ. The CDR3 extends over 18 amino acids. CDR3 sequence: CASSRDTSGGNSYNEQFF. CDR3 in DNA: TGTGCCAGCAGCCGAGACACTAGCGGGGGGAACTCCTACAATGAGCAGTTCTTC.

This chain links TRBV24-1 with TRBJ2-5; 10 positions agree with TRBD1. Germline-derived CDR1 and CDR2 are KGHDR and SFDVKD. The ends lost 4 bases at V and 5 bases at J; junction bases unmatched: 6. CDR3 length: 15 amino acids. CDR3 sequence (DNA): TGTGCCACCAGTGAAGACAGGGGGCTTCGGGAGACCCAGTACTTC. It yields the protein CATSEDRGLRETQYF.

In DNA, the CDR3 is TGTGCCAGCACCCGGCTGGCGACTCGAGTAAACATTCAGTACTTC. Encoded protein: CASTRLATRVNIQYF. The chain couples TRBV7-2 to TRBJ2-4, with D hard to call. V gave up 7 bases and J gave up 6 bases, with 19 bases separating them. The CDR3 runs 15 residues. Germline V gene lookup returns CDR1 SGHTA and CDR2 FQGNSA.

This clonotype has a handful of counts. This chain uses TRBV7-2 with TRBJ1-3; no reliable D call. Trimming took off 7 bases at V and 4 bases at J, with 14 bases between the two ends. This CDR3 has 14 residues. Germline V gene sequence: CDR1 SGHTA, CDR2 FQGNSA. CDR3 nucleotide sequence: TGTGCCAGCACTTACCGGGGAGGCGGAAACACCATATATTTT. Translating gives CASTYRGGGNTIYF.

Many counts were recorded for this clonotype. V usage is TRBV20-1 and J usage is TRBJ2-3, with 7 positions matching TRBD1. Trimming took 3 bases from V and 2 from J; bases not matched to a gene: 8. This CDR3 spans 15 amino acids. Germline V gives CDR1 DFQATT, CDR2 SNEGSKA (reference sequence). The CDR3 reads CSARVQGQATDTQYF. The CDR3 DNA reads TGCAGTGCTAGGGTACAGGGGCAGGCCACAGATACGCAGTATTTT.